Detailed here is one TCR beta chain. What it recognizes is unknown. This entry comes from a study of T cell repertoires in cytomegalovirus infection. Overall study results and limits: In two of eight donors, the top clonotype was HLA-C-restricted CMV-specific.

TCRdb itself ran the reads through MiXCR, one entry per CDR3 protein. The data show 700,000 to 900,000 distinct CDR3 sequences, about 27% seen once. In germline, CDR1 is SEHNR, CDR2 FQNEAQ (reference sequence). V trimming: 2 bases; J trimming: 3 bases; junction bases outside the gene matches: 7. There are 15 residues in the CDR3. The chain uses TRBV7-9 and TRBJ2-7, with 7 bases identical to TRBD1. The TCR was taken from a human donor in good health (CMV status not recorded). Some clones in this sample may be carry-over from other donors' samples. Sample: cultured CD8+ T cells from PBMCs, taken from culture after CMV antigen stimulation. As DNA, the CDR3 is TGTGCCAGCAGCTTATTAAACAGGGGTGGCTACGAGCAGTACTTC. It yields the protein CASSLLNRGGYEQYF.